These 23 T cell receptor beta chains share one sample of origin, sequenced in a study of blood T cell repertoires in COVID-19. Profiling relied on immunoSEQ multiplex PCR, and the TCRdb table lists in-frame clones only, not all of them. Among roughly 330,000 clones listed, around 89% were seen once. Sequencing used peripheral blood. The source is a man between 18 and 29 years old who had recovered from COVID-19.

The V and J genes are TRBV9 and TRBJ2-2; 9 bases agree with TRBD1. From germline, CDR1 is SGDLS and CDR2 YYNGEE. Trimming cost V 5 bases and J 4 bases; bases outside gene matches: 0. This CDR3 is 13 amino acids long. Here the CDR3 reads CASRDRGTGELFF. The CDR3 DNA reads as TGTGCCAGCAGGGACAGGGGCACCGGGGAGCTGTTTTTT.

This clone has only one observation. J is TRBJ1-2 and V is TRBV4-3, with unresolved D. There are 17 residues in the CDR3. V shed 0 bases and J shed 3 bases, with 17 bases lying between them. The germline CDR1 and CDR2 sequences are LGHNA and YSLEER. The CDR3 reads CASSQDLSAGKDYGYTF. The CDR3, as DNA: TGCGCCAGCAGCCAAGATTTGAGCGCTGGTAAAGACTATGGCTACACCTTC.

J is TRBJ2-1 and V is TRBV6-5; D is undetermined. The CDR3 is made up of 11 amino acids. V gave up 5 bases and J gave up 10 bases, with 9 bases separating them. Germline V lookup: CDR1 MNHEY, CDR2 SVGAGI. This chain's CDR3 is CASSTPREQFF. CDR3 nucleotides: TGTGCCAGCAGTACCCCTCGGGAGCAGTTCTTC.

The CDR3 region has the DNA TGTGCCAGCAGCTTAGATAGCGGCAGTAACTATGGCTACACCTTC. It codes for CASSLDSGSNYGYTF. This chain links TRBV7-9 with TRBJ1-2; D remains unclear. V gave up 1 base and J gave up 1 base, with 10 bases separating them. The CDR3 runs to 15 residues. Germline values: CDR1 SEHNR, CDR2 FQNEAQ (reference sequence).

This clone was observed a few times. Written as DNA, the CDR3 is TGCACCAGCAGCCAAGATGGTGGACAGGCAGATCAGCCCCAGCATTTT. This encodes CTSSQDGGQADQPQHF. The chain carries TRBV1 and TRBJ1-5; TRBD1 is the table's D call and was not checked against the DNA. TRBV1 is annotated as a pseudogene. CDR3 size: 16 residues.

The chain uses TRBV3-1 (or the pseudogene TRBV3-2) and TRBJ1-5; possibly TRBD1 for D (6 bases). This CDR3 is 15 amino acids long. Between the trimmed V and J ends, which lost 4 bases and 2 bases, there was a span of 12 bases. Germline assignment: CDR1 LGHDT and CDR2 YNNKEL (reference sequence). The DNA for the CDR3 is TGTGCCAGCAGCCCCGACAGGATCGGCAATCAGCCCCAGCATTTT. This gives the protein CASSPDRIGNQPQHF.

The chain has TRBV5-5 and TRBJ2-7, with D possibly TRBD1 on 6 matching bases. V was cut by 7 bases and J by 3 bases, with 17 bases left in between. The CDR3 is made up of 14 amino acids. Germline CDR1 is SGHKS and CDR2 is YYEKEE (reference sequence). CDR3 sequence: CASRAWGHDYEQYF. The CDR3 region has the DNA TGTGCCAGCCGAGCGTGGGGGCACGACTACGAGCAGTACTTC.

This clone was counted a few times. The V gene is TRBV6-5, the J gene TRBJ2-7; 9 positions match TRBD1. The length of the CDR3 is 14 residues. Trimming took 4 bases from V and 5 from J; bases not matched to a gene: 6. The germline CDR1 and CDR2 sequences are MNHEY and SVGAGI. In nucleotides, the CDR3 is TGTGCCAGCAGTTGGACAGGGGAACACAACGAGCAGTACTTC. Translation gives CASSWTGEHNEQYF.

CDR3 nucleotide sequence: TGTGCCAGCAGCACGAACCCGGGTCAGGGAGGCTACACCTTC. It yields the protein CASSTNPGQGGYTF. The chain employs TRBV11-1 and TRBJ1-2, with TRBD1 as a possible D gene (5 bases). The CDR3 has 14 amino acids. Germline assignment: CDR1 SGHAT and CDR2 FQDESV (reference sequence). Trimming shortened V by 5 bases and J by 8 bases, and 18 bases separated the two germline ends. Looking up the rest from reference TRBV11-1 and TRBJ1-2 gives the full variable domain: EAEVAQSPRYKITEKSQAVAFWCDPISGHATLYWYRQILGQGPELLVQFQDESVVDDSQLPKDRFSAERLKGVDSTLKIQPAELGDSAMYLCASSTNPGQGGYTFGSGTRLTVV.

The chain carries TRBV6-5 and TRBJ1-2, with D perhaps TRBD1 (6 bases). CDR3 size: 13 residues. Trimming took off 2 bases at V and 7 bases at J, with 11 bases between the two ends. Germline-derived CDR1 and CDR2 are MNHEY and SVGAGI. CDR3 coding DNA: TGTGCCAGCAGTTACCTACAGGGCTCTGGCTACACCTTC. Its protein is CASSYLQGSGYTF.

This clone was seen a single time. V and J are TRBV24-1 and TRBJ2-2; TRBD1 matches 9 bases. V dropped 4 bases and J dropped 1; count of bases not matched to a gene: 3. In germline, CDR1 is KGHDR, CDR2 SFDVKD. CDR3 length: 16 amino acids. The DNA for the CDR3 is TGTGCCACCAGTGACGGACAGGGGTTGAACACCGGGGAGCTGTTTTTT. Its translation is CATSDGQGLNTGELFF.

The CDR3 sequence is CASSVSGAGANVLTF. The CDR3 DNA is TGTGCCAGCAGCGTCTCAGGGGCTGGGGCCAACGTCCTGACTTTC. The rearrangement uses TRBV9 and TRBJ2-6; maybe TRBD1 (6 bases). The V end lost 2 bases, the J end lost 2 bases, and 8 bases lay between the germline ends. The CDR3 spans 15 residues. The germline CDR1 and CDR2 sequences are SGDLS and YYNGEE.

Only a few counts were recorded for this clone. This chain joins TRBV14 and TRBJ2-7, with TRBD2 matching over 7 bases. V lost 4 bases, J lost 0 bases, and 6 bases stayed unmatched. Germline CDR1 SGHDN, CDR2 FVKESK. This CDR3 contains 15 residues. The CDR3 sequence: CASSLRWGGSYEQYF. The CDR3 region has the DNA TGTGCCAGCAGCCTCCGGTGGGGGGGCTCCTACGAGCAGTACTTC.

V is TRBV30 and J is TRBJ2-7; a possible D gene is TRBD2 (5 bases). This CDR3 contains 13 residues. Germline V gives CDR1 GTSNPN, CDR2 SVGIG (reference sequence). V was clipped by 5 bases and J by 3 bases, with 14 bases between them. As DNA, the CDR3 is TGTGCCTGGTATAGCGCCGGTTTCTACGAGCAGTACTTC. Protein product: CAWYSAGFYEQYF.

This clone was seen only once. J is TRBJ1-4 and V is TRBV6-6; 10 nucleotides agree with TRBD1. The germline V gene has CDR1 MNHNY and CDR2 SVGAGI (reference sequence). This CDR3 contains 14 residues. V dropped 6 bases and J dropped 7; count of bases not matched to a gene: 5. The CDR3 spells CASSRQGAVEKLFF. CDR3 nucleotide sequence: TGTGCCAGCAGCCGACAGGGGGCAGTTGAAAAACTGTTTTTT.

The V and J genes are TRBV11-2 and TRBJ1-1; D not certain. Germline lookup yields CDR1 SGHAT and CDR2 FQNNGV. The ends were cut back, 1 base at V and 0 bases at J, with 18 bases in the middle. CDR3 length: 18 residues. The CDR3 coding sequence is TGTGCCAGCAGCTTAGGTCTGTGGGAGGTAGCCATGAACACTGAAGCTTTCTTT. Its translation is CASSLGLWEVAMNTEAFF.

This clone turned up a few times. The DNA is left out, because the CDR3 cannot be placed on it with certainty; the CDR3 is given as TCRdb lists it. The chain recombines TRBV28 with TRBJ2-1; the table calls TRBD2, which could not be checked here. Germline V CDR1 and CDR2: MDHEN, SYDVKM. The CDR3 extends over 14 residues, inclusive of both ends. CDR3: CASILAGEYNEQFF.

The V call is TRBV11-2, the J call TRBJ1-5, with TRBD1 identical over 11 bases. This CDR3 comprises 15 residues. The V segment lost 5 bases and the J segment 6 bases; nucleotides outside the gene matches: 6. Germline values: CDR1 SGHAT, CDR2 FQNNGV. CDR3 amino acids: CASSVGQGGGQPQHF. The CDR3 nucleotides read TGTGCCAGCAGCGTGGGACAGGGGGGAGGTCAGCCCCAGCATTTT.

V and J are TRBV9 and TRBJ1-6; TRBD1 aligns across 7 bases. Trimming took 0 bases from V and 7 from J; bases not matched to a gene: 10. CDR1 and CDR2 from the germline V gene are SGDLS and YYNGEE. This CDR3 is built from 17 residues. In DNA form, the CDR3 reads TGTGCCAGCAGCGTAGCTGAGGGGGCTGTGCGGAATTCACCCCTCCACTTT. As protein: CASSVAEGAVRNSPLHF. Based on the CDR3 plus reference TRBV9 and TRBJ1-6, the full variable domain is DSGVTQTPKHLITATGQRVTLRCSPRSGDLSVYWYQQSLDQGLQFLIQYYNGEERAKGNILERFSAQQFPDLHSELNLSSLELGDSALYFCASSVAEGAVRNSPLHFGNGTRLTVT.

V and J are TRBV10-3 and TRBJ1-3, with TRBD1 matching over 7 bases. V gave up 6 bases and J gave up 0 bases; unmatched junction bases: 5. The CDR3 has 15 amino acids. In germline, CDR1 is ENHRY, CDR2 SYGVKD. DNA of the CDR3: TGTGCCATCAGGAGAGGGGGCCACTCTGGAAACACCATATATTTT. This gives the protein CAIRRGGHSGNTIYF.

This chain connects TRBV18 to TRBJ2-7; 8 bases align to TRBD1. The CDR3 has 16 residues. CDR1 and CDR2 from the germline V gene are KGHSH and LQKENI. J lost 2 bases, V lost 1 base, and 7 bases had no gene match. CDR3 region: CASSPLGQGVPYEQYF. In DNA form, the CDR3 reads TGTGCCAGCTCACCACTCGGACAGGGAGTACCCTACGAGCAGTACTTC.

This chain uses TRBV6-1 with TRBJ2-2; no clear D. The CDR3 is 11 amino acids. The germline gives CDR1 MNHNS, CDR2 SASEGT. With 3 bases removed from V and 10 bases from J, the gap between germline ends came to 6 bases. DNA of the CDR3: TGTGCCAGCAGTGATGTGGCGGAGCTGTTTTTT. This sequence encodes CASSDVAELFF.

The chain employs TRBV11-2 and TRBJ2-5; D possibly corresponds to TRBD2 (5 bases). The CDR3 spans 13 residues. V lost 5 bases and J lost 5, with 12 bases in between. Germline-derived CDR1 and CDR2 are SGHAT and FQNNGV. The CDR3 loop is CASSLVRGETQYF. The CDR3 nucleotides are TGTGCCAGCAGCCTGGTCCGAGGGGAGACCCAGTACTTC.